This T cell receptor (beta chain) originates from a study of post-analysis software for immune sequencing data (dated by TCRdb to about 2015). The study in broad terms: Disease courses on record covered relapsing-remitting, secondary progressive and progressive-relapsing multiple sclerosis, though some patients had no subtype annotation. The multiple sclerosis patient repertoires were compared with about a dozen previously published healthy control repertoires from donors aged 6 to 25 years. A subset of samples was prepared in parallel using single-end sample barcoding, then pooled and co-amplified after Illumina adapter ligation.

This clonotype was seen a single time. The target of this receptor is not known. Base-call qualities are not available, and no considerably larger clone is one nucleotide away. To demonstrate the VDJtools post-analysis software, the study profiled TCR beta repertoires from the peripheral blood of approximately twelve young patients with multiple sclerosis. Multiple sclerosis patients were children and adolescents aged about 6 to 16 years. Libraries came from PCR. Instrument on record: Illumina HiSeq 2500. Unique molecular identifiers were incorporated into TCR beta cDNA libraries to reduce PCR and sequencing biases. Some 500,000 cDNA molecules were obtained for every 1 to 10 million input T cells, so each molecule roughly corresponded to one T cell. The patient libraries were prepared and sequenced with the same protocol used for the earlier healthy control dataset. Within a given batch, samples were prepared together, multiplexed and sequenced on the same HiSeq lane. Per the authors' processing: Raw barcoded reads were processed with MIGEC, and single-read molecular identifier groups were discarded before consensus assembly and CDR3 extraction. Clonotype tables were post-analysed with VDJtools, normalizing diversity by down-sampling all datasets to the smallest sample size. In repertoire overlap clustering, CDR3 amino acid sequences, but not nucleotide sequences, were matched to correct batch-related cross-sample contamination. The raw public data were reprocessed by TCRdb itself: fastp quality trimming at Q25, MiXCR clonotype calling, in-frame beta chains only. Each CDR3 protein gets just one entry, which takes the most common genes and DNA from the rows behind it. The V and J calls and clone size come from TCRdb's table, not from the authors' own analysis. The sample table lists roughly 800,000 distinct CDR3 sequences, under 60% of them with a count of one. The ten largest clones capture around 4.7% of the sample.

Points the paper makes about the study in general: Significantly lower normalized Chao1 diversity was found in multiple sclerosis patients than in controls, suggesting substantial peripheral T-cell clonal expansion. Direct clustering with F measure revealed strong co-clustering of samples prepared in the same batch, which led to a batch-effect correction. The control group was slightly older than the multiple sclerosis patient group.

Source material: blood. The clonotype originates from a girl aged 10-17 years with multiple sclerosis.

CDR3 protein: CSARRGVAAASYNEQFF. The DNA is as follows: TGCAGTGCTAGGAGGGGGGTGGCGGCTGCCTCCTACAATGAGCAGTTCTTC. The sequence links TRBV20-1 to TRBJ2-1; the D call could be TRBD1 or TRBD2, with each sharing 6 bases. Trimming at the junction amounts to 3 bases on V and 0 bases on J, and the germline ends lie 18 bases apart. Including cysteine and phenylalanine, the CDR3 has 17 amino acids. Left in the record is the CDR3 DNA by itself, 51 bases read in frame from the first base. The CDR1 and CDR2 encoded by the germline V gene (reference sequence) are DFQATT and SNEGSKA.